These 5 T cell receptor beta chains share one sample of origin, sequenced in a study of beta chain features in type 1 diabetes. Whole-study findings and limits: Among all four CD4+ subsets, Type 1 diabetes patients had TCRB CDR3s that were moderately but significantly shorter.

Which antigens these TCRs recognize remains unknown. Isolated RNA was reverse transcribed in full, so expressed TCRB transcripts were sequenced. Method: immunoSEQ multiplex PCR; TCRdb's copy keeps in-frame clones and lacks some. Seen here are 310,000 or so clones, 15% observed once, and the top ten hold 0.015% to 0.019%. The specimen was naive CD4+ T cells from blood. The source of these receptors is a man aged 18-30 years with type 1 diabetes.

This clone was counted between two and nine times. This sequence joins TRBV29-1 and TRBJ1-1, with 9 bases identical to TRBD1. The CDR3 sequence is 13 residues long. V lost 1 base, J lost 4 bases, and 1 base stayed unmatched. CDR1 and CDR2 from the germline V gene are SQVTM and ANQGSEA. CDR3 nucleotides: TGCAGCGTTGAAGGACAGGGGGGCACTGAAGCTTTCTTT. The encoded protein is CSVEGQGGTEAFF. The full variable domain, completed using reference TRBV29-1 and TRBJ1-1, is SAVISQKPSRDICQRGTSLTIQCQVDSQVTMMFWYRQQPGQSLTLIATANQGSEATYESGFVIDKFPISRPNLTFSTLTVSNMSPEDSSIYLCSVEGQGGTEAFFGQGTRLTVV.

This rearrangement joins TRBV6-5 to TRBJ2-3; D is unresolved. CDR1 and CDR2 (germline): MNHEY, SVGAGI. This CDR3 is built from 13 residues. Trimming pared 5 bases from V and 3 bases from J, leaving 9 bases between. The CDR3 nucleotides are TGTGCCAGCAGTAGAGCTAGGACAGATACGCAGTATTTT. Its protein product is CASSRARTDTQYF.

To note about this clone: The junction and the germline gene differ at one end; a read error may be behind it. This sequence joins TRBV29-1 and TRBJ1-4; 8 bases line up with TRBD1. Germline-derived CDR1 and CDR2 are SQVTM and ANQGSEA. CDR3 length: 12 amino acids. The CDR3 loop reads CSAEQGDEKLFF. Here the CDR3 DNA reads TGCAGCGCTGAACAGGGGGACGAAAAACTGTTTTTT.

The gene calls are TRBV7-2 and TRBJ2-3; 14 bases align to TRBD2. Per germline, CDR1 SGHTA and CDR2 FQGNSA. CDR3 length: 16 residues. J lost 6 bases, V lost 5 bases, and 7 bases had no gene match. The CDR3 reads CASSKRLAGGVDTQYF. DNA for the CDR3: TGTGCCAGCAGCAAACGACTAGCGGGAGGGGTGGATACGCAGTATTTT. The whole variable domain, filled in from reference TRBV7-2 and TRBJ2-3, reads GAGVSQSPSNKVTEKGKDVELRCDPISGHTALYWYRQSLGQGLEFLIYFQGNSAPDKSGLPSDRFSAERTGGSVSTLTIQRTQQEDSAVYLCASSKRLAGGVDTQYFGPGTRLTVL.

The sample holds a few counts of this clone. The chain couples TRBV5-4 to TRBJ1-2, with TRBD1 matching over 9 bases. Germline V gives CDR1 SGHNT, CDR2 YYREEE (reference sequence). J lost 6 bases, V lost 4 bases, and 13 bases had no gene match. This CDR3 spans 16 amino acids. The CDR3 protein is CASSLAGGQGGDGYTF. CDR3 DNA sequence: TGTGCCAGCAGCCTCGCGGGGGGACAGGGCGGTGATGGCTACACCTTC.